Detailed here is one TCR beta chain. Its antigen specificity is not known. Base-call qualities are not available, and no considerably larger clone is one nucleotide away. Collaborating institutions collected whole blood in K2EDTA tubes following their own protocols. For TCRbeta analysis, collaborators shipped samples as frozen whole blood, isolated PBMCs, or DNA extracted from either of those sample types. This sample is part of a study of blood T cell repertoires in COVID-19 (dated by TCRdb to 2020 to 2022). In terms of the full investigation: The collaborator samples originated in the United States, Italy and Spain and spanned the acute and convalescent phases of COVID-19. The prospective study material was composed of cDNA or gDNA derived from T cells, B-cell-depleted T cells, or PBMCs. Subjects who had been exposed to COVID-19, were actively infected with it, or had recovered from it provided the deeply sampled blood TCRbeta repertoires that made up the dataset. The repertoires were made available in a free public database intended to serve as a resource for research on the immune response to SARS-CoV-2. Samples came from the ongoing ImmuneRACE study (first 160 participants) plus 1,254 subjects from 6 global collaborators. Nearly every sample came with metadata listing a de-identified subject ID, COVID-19 status, age in years and sex. Where available, HLA class I and class II types were obtained from metadata supplied by the sample provider rather than from assay-based typing.

TCRbeta CDR3 regions were amplified from genomic DNA using the immunoSEQ Assay, a bias-controlled multiplex PCR. On the study's bioinformatics: Within the assay, amplification of reference gene primers was used to estimate how many nucleated cells each sample contained. To quantify the absolute abundance of each unique TCRbeta CDR3 rearrangement, sequence reads were collapsed and filtered. For each sample, productive Simpson clonality was calculated as the square root of Simpson's diversity index over productive rearrangements. TCRdb took this table from immuneACCESS and kept in-frame rearrangements with V and J called. Such tables lack part of the clones; where checked against another copy, unresolved V genes explain under half of the gap, and the rest is unexplained. V and J calls and clone size come straight from that table; D and trimming were deduced from the DNA. Within this sample are under 200,000 clones, with around 77% of them counted one time only. Of the sample, about 6.5% is held by the ten largest clones.

The germline V gene sets CDR1 to LGHNA and CDR2 to YSLEER. The cysteine opens and the phenylalanine closes a CDR3 of 16 amino acids. Only the CDR3 DNA is retained, 48 bases long and in frame from the first base. Deletion took 0 bases off V and 4 bases off J, with a span of 12 bases between the germline ends. On the study overall, not on this receptor specifically: The amount of clinical and demographic metadata varied by source and participant and was provided uncurated.

The source material was peripheral blood. The chain is assembled from TRBV4-3 and TRBJ2-2; no D segment can be confidently identified. This clonotype was sampled from a man between 65 and 80 years old with active or convalescent COVID-19. CDR3 region: CASSQDGSQRTGELFF. The bases read TGCGCCAGCAGCCAAGATGGGTCCCAGCGCACCGGGGAGCTGTTTTTT.